The TCR beta chain described here comes from a study of identical twins. TCRdb re-analysed the 5' RACE reads in MiXCR, keeping a single row per CDR3 protein. The sample gives some 210,000 distinct CDR3 sequences, more than 15% of which show up once; over 35% is in the top ten. A further study also used this sample, focusing on T cells expressing NK-cell markers.

The sequenced sample was CD8+ T cells sorted from blood. This sequence was found in a woman in her late teens or twenties in good health.

CDR3 sequence (DNA): TGTGCCAGCAGTTACCTCATGAACACTGAAGCTTTCTTT. Protein: CASSYLMNTEAFF. The chain links TRBV6-2 or TRBV6-3 to TRBJ1-1; D is ambiguous. The V and J ends lost 2 bases and 0 bases respectively, with 4 bases between them. The CDR3 sequence is 13 residues long. The germline CDR1 and CDR2 sequences are MNHEY and SVGEGT.